This is a list of T cell receptor beta chains from one sample in a study of blood T cell repertoires in COVID-19. The protocol was immunoSEQ multiplex PCR, while the TCRdb copy is restricted to in-frame clones and leaves out a portion. The data contain approximately 90,000 clones, roughly 88% of them singletons. Sequenced: peripheral blood. Receptors originate from a woman aged 80 or older with active or convalescent COVID-19. The CDR3 runs from the conserved cysteine through the conserved F or W. D genes are given only for firm matches. Clone size is shown for a subset of rows, as once, few, many or a class of expanded clone.

d_call: -
v_call: TRBV5-8
clone_size: -
j_call: TRBJ2-5
cdr3_aa: CASSLSQYF
cdr3_nt: TGTGCCAGCAGCCTATCGCAGTACTTC

d_call: -
v_call: TRBV10-3
clone_size: -
j_call: TRBJ1-2
cdr3_aa: CAISDSQREAYGYTF
cdr3_nt: TGTGCCATCAGTGATTCCCAAAGGGAGGCCTATGGCTACACCTTC

d_call: TRBD1
v_call: TRBV6-5
clone_size: -
j_call: TRBJ1-1
cdr3_aa: CASSALGQGNTEAFF
cdr3_nt: TGTGCCAGCAGCGCCCTGGGACAGGGGAACACTGAAGCTTTCTTT

d_call: -
v_call: TRBV30
clone_size: -
j_call: TRBJ1-2
cdr3_aa: CAWSVKGFGYGYTF
cdr3_nt: TGTGCCTGGAGTGTAAAGGGGTTCGGTTATGGCTACACCTTC

d_call: -
v_call: TRBV19
clone_size: -
j_call: TRBJ1-5
cdr3_aa: CASSRRTDSNQPQHF
cdr3_nt: TGTGCCAGTAGTCGTCGGACAGACAGCAATCAGCCCCAGCATTTT

d_call: -
v_call: TRBV5-1
clone_size: -
j_call: TRBJ2-6
cdr3_aa: CASSVTGFGANVLTF
cdr3_nt: TGCGCCAGCAGCGTAACAGGGTTCGGGGCCAACGTCCTGACTTTC

d_call: TRBD2
v_call: TRBV7-9
clone_size: -
j_call: TRBJ2-2
cdr3_aa: CASWASGGTGELFF
cdr3_nt: TGTGCCAGCTGGGCTAGCGGGGGCACCGGGGAGCTGTTTTTT

d_call: -
v_call: TRBV25-1
clone_size: -
j_call: TRBJ1-1
cdr3_aa: CASSGGTHLKGEAFF
cdr3_nt: TGTGCCAGCAGTGGAGGGACACATCTAAAGGGTGAAGCTTTCTTT

d_call: -
v_call: TRBV7-2
clone_size: -
j_call: TRBJ2-7
cdr3_aa: CASSRSPGRDYEQYF
cdr3_nt: TGTGCCAGCAGCCGGAGCCCGGGCAGGGACTACGAGCAGTACTTC

d_call: -
v_call: TRBV4-1
clone_size: once
j_call: TRBJ2-1
cdr3_aa: CASSQVVGGAGEQFF
cdr3_nt: TGCGCCAGCAGCCAAGTAGTGGGGGGGGCGGGTGAGCAGTTCTTC

d_call: TRBD1
v_call: TRBV3-1/TRBV3-2
clone_size: -
j_call: TRBJ1-4
cdr3_aa: CASSQEMLQGRELFF
cdr3_nt: TGTGCCAGCAGCCAAGAAATGCTACAGGGGAGAGAACTGTTTTTT

d_call: -
v_call: TRBV5-1
clone_size: -
j_call: TRBJ1-6
cdr3_aa: CASSLAPGMPSPLHF
cdr3_nt: TGCGCCAGCAGCTTGGCTCCAGGTATGCCTTCACCCCTCCACTTT

d_call: TRBD1
v_call: TRBV5-1
clone_size: -
j_call: TRBJ1-1
cdr3_aa: CASSLQQGSTEAFF
cdr3_nt: TGCGCCAGCAGCTTGCAACAGGGGAGCACTGAAGCTTTCTTT

d_call: TRBD1
v_call: TRBV7-9
clone_size: -
j_call: TRBJ2-1
cdr3_aa: CASTRDRRAIYNEQFF
cdr3_nt: TGTGCCAGCACCCGGGACAGAAGAGCTATATACAATGAGCAGTTCTTC

d_call: TRBD1
v_call: TRBV5-6
clone_size: few
j_call: TRBJ2-3
cdr3_aa: CASSYMGQGEDTQYF
cdr3_nt: TGTGCCAGCAGCTACATGGGCCAGGGGGAAGATACGCAGTATTTT

d_call: -
v_call: TRBV6-1
clone_size: -
j_call: TRBJ1-6
cdr3_aa: CASSESWEYSPLHF
cdr3_nt: TGTGCCAGCAGTGAAAGCTGGGAGTATTCACCCCTCCACTTT

d_call: -
v_call: TRBV15
clone_size: -
j_call: TRBJ1-6
cdr3_aa: CATSRDLGLDNSPLHF
cdr3_nt: TGTGCCACCAGCAGAGATCTAGGACTGGATAATTCACCCCTCCACTTT

d_call: -
v_call: TRBV18
clone_size: -
j_call: TRBJ2-7
cdr3_aa: CASSSGAYEQYF
cdr3_nt: TGTGCCAGCTCATCGGGGGCCTACGAGCAGTACTTC

d_call: TRBD2
v_call: TRBV10-1
clone_size: few
j_call: TRBJ2-7
cdr3_aa: CASSYLAGGDEQYF
cdr3_nt: TGCGCCAGCAGTTATCTAGCGGGAGGTGACGAGCAGTACTTC

d_call: TRBD2
v_call: TRBV6-6
clone_size: -
j_call: TRBJ2-7
cdr3_aa: CASSFRLAGSYEQYF
cdr3_nt: TGTGCCAGCAGTTTCCGACTAGCGGGGTCCTACGAGCAGTACTTC

d_call: TRBD1
v_call: TRBV5-6
clone_size: -
j_call: TRBJ1-5
cdr3_aa: CASSNGQVFNQPQHF
cdr3_nt: TGTGCCAGCAGCAACGGACAGGTTTTTAATCAGCCCCAGCATTTT